The subject of this entry is one TCR beta chain. The trim removed 1 base at V and 3 bases at J, leaving 2 bases unmatched. Per the germline V gene, CDR1 is SGHAT and CDR2 is FQNNGV. CDR3 size: 14 residues. Original methodology: Estimates of nucleated cell counts were drawn from the amplification of reference gene primers. The data were produced by immunoSEQ multiplex PCR, yet TCRdb's version contains in-frame clones alone and is incomplete. V and J calls and clone size are copied from that table; D and trimming were computed from the DNA. The repertoire holds approximately 74,000 clones, with approximately 88% as singletons. The sample comes from a study of blood T cell repertoires in COVID-19. For the study at large: Donors in the United States, Italy and Spain gave samples during acute or convalescent COVID-19. T cells, B-cell-depleted T cells, or PBMCs supplied cDNA or gDNA.

The clonotype comes from a man at least 80 years old with active or convalescent COVID-19. This chain uses TRBV11-2 with TRBJ2-7; 8 nucleotides line up with TRBD2. What was sequenced was peripheral blood. The CDR3 DNA is TGTGCCAGCAGCTTAGCGGGAGGGAACTACGAGCAGTACTTC. Its translation is CASSLAGGNYEQYF.